Below are 30 T cell receptor beta chains sequenced from a single sample in a study of control samples from healthy donors and cancer patients. Profiled with immunoSEQ multiplex PCR; TCRdb holds only in-frame clones, not every one. The sample includes under 130,000 clones, about 83% of them seen just once. Specimen: blood. These receptors were taken from a woman between 45 and 65 years old in good health.

V and J are TRBV18 and TRBJ1-4, with a weak D call TRBD1 (5 bases). Germline CDR1 is KGHSH and CDR2 is LQKENI. The length of the CDR3 is 14 residues. With 2 bases removed from V and 6 bases from J, the gap between germline ends came to 10 bases. CDR3 in DNA: TGTGCCAGCTCACCATACCAGGGAGATGAAAAACTGTTTTTT. Residues: CASSPYQGDEKLFF.

The chain is built from TRBV19 and TRBJ2-5; no firm D call. This CDR3 has 14 residues. Germline values: CDR1 LNHDA, CDR2 SQIVND (reference sequence). V lost 7 bases, J lost 7 bases, and 19 bases lay in between. The CDR3: CASTPVVQWGTQYF. The CDR3 DNA reads as TGTGCCAGTACCCCAGTTGTGCAATGGGGGACCCAGTACTTC.

This chain links TRBV11-2 with TRBJ1-6; D perhaps matches TRBD1 (6 bases). The V and J ends lost 5 bases and 7 bases respectively, with 15 bases between them. The CDR3 runs to 15 residues. CDR1 is SGHAT and CDR2 is FQNNGV in the germline V gene. The DNA of the CDR3 is TGTGCCAGCAGCAGATCAACAGGGAGCAATTCACCCCTCCACTTT. It codes for CASSRSTGSNSPLHF.

The J gene is TRBJ1-1, the V gene TRBV14; 7 nucleotides agree with TRBD1. Losses at the gene ends were 4 bases for V and 1 base for J; bases not matched to a gene: 3. The CDR3 is made up of 14 amino acids. Germline V gene sequence: CDR1 SGHDN, CDR2 FVKESK. The CDR3 nucleotides read TGTGCCAGCAGCCTATACAGGGGGAACACTGAAGCTTTCTTT. Amino acid sequence: CASSLYRGNTEAFF.

V and J are TRBV7-5 and TRBJ1-1. TRBV7-5 has pseudogene status. The length of the CDR3 is 11 residues. This chain's CDR3 is CARSHITEAFF. The CDR3 coding sequence is TGTGCCAGAAGCCATATTACTGAAGCTTTCTTT.

V usage is TRBV29-1 and J usage is TRBJ2-5; no definite D call. Germline CDR1 reads SQVTM; CDR2 reads ANQGSEA. The CDR3 has 14 amino acids. V lost 4 bases, J lost 1 base, and 13 bases lay in between. The CDR3 DNA reads as TGCAGCGTTGGAGATCCAGGCCTCCAAGAGACCCAGTACTTC. This gives the protein CSVGDPGLQETQYF.

The CDR3 DNA reads as TGTGCCAGCAGCTCGCTAACCGGGACACCCTATGGCTACACCTTC. The encoded protein is CASSSLTGTPYGYTF. This rearrangement joins TRBV3-1 (or the pseudogene TRBV3-2) to TRBJ1-2; D may be TRBD1 (6 bases). The CDR3 extends over 15 amino acids. Trimming pared 5 bases from V and 4 bases from J, leaving 17 bases between. CDR1 and CDR2 from the germline V gene are LGHDT and YNNKEL (reference sequence).

This rearrangement joins TRBV9 to TRBJ2-5; 7 bases line up with TRBD2. Germline CDR1 reads SGDLS; CDR2 reads YYNGEE. The CDR3 is 17 residues long. After removal of 4 bases from V and 1 base from J, the junction contained 13 bases not matched to a gene. As DNA, the CDR3 is TGTGCCAGCAGCTCCCTTGGCGGGGGAACCTTCCAAGAGACCCAGTACTTC. Its translation: CASSSLGGGTFQETQYF.

In regard to this clone: The same CDR3 can be traced to other DNA sequences in this sample. J is TRBJ2-2 and V is TRBV11-3; D is possibly TRBD2 (6 bases). Germline V gives CDR1 SGHNT, CDR2 YENEEA. V was trimmed by 2 bases and J by 5 bases, leaving 6 bases between them. The CDR3 is 13 residues long. The CDR3 DNA is TGTGCCAGCAGCTTAAGCGGGACCGGGGAGCTGTTTTTT. Translating gives CASSLSGTGELFF.

The V call is TRBV7-3, the J call TRBJ2-6; a weak D match, TRBD1 (6 bases). Between the trimmed V and J ends, which lost 7 bases and 0 bases, there was a span of 10 bases. Per the germline V gene, CDR1 is SGHTA and CDR2 is FQGTGA. This CDR3 is 15 amino acids long. CDR3: CASTLDSSGANVLTF. CDR3 sequence (DNA): TGTGCCAGCACTCTGGACAGCTCTGGGGCCAACGTCCTGACTTTC.

In DNA, the CDR3 is TGTGCCTGGAACAGGGCTGAAGAAAAACTGTTTTTT. Translated: CAWNRAEEKLFF. The chain recombines TRBV30 with TRBJ1-4; possibly TRBD1 for D (6 bases). This CDR3 contains 12 residues. Germline lookup yields CDR1 GTSNPN and CDR2 SVGIG (reference sequence). V gave up 4 bases and J gave up 8 bases, with 11 bases separating them.

The CDR3 is CASRARGGTNEKLFF. DNA for the CDR3: TGTGCCAGTAGAGCGAGGGGGGGTACTAATGAAAAACTGTTTTTT. This chain links TRBV19 with TRBJ1-4; perhaps TRBD1 as D (6 bases). CDR3 length equals 15 residues. V dropped 6 bases and J dropped 2 bases, with 13 bases sitting between them. Germline CDR1 LNHDA, CDR2 SQIVND (reference sequence).

The V call is TRBV19, the J call TRBJ2-1; no definite D call. V was clipped by 4 bases and J by 5 bases, with 6 bases between them. Germline assignment: CDR1 LNHDA and CDR2 SQIVND (reference sequence). This CDR3 region has 12 residues. This chain's CDR3 is CASSRGNNEQFF. DNA of the CDR3: TGTGCCAGTAGTAGAGGAAACAATGAGCAGTTCTTC.

The rearrangement uses TRBV3-1 (or the pseudogene TRBV3-2) and TRBJ1-2; tentatively, D is TRBD1 (5 bases). The germline V and J ends were trimmed by 0 bases and 0 bases, with 11 bases remaining between them. CDR3 length: 16 residues. Germline V lookup: CDR1 LGHDT, CDR2 YNNKEL (reference sequence). The CDR3 DNA reads as TGTGCCAGCAGCCAAGAATCGGGGCCTGCTAACTATGGCTACACCTTC. Translated, it gives CASSQESGPANYGYTF.

This chain uses TRBV4-3 with TRBJ2-5; perhaps TRBD2 as D (7 bases). The CDR3 runs 15 residues. Germline CDR1 is LGHNA and CDR2 is YSLEER. V lost 5 bases and J lost 5, with 18 bases in between. The CDR3, as DNA: TGCGCCAGCAGCGGGGGGATTGAGGGGGGGGAGACCCAGTACTTC. Translated, it gives CASSGGIEGGETQYF.

The genes are TRBV11-3 and TRBJ1-2; D remains ambiguous. Germline V gene sequence: CDR1 SGHNT, CDR2 YENEEA. The CDR3 has 13 residues. Deletions cut 3 bases from V and 4 bases from J, with 9 bases between. The CDR3 region has the DNA TGTGCCAGCAGCTTTCTCCGTGTCTATGGCTACACCTTC. Translation: CASSFLRVYGYTF.

The V and J genes are TRBV6-2 or TRBV6-3 and TRBJ1-1; perhaps TRBD1 as D (6 bases). The V and J ends lost 5 bases and 1 base respectively, with 14 bases between them. CDR3 size: 15 residues. Germline values: CDR1 MNHEY, CDR2 SVGEGT. CDR3 sequence (DNA): TGTGCCAGCAGTCACCGGGGGGGCCCGAACACTGAAGCTTTCTTT. As protein: CASSHRGGPNTEAFF.

The V call is TRBV5-1, the J call TRBJ1-2; a weak D match, TRBD1 (5 bases). Trimming shortened V by 1 base and J by 7 bases, and 14 bases separated the two germline ends. The length of the CDR3 is 14 residues. CDR1 is SGHRS, CDR2 YFSETQ, per germline. The CDR3 region has the DNA TGCGCCAGCAGCTTGACACAGGACGGCTCTGGCTACACCTTC. Translation: CASSLTQDGSGYTF.

V is TRBV10-3 and J is TRBJ2-5; D is undetermined. With 2 bases removed from V and 2 bases from J, the gap between germline ends came to 6 bases. The CDR3 covers 13 residues. The germline CDR1 and CDR2 sequences are ENHRY and SYGVKD. The CDR3 loop is CAISEVSQETQYF. Written as DNA, the CDR3 is TGTGCCATCAGTGAGGTCAGTCAAGAGACCCAGTACTTC.

The V gene is TRBV5-1, the J gene TRBJ1-5; D gene ambiguous. V was shortened by 4 bases and J by 2 bases, with 10 bases between the two germline ends. Germline CDR1 is SGHRS and CDR2 is YFSETQ. The CDR3 runs 14 residues. The CDR3 DNA follows: TGCGCCAGCAGCCCTCTTGGTGGCAATCAGCCCCAGCATTTT. It codes for CASSPLGGNQPQHF.

V is TRBV27 and J is TRBJ1-2, with no clear D. CDR1 and CDR2 from the germline V gene are MNHEY and SMNVEV (reference sequence). This CDR3 has 13 residues. Trimming removed 5 bases at V and 1 base at J, with 8 bases between. The CDR3 reads CASSTGVNYGYTF. CDR3 bases: TGTGCCAGCAGTACTGGGGTTAACTATGGCTACACCTTC.

This clone was picked up a small number of times. CDR3 in DNA: TGTGCCAGCAGCTTAGGAGGAGGGTGGGGTCAGTTCTTC. The encoded protein is CASSLGGGWGQFF. The chain links TRBV11-3 to TRBJ2-1, with a weak D call TRBD2 (6 bases). Trimming pared 1 base from V and 13 bases from J, leaving 14 bases between. The CDR3 has 13 residues. Germline V CDR1 and CDR2: SGHNT, YENEEA.

V gene TRBV5-1 combines with J gene TRBJ1-1; 10 bases line up with TRBD1. This CDR3 has 17 residues. Germline V gene data show CDR1 as SGHRS and CDR2 as YFSETQ. Trimming took 5 bases from V and 0 from J; bases not matched to a gene: 10. The CDR3 bases are TGCGCCAGCAGGGCCGGGACAGGGGTGGGAGTGAACACTGAAGCTTTCTTT. Protein product: CASRAGTGVGVNTEAFF.

The chain recombines TRBV6-2 or TRBV6-3 with TRBJ1-2; possible D gene TRBD1, 5 bases. V was shortened by 5 bases and J by 0 bases, with 10 bases between the two germline ends. Germline V gene sequence: CDR1 MNHEY, CDR2 SVGEGT. The CDR3 runs 14 residues. CDR3 bases: TGTGCCAGCAGTCTGAGGGGTGCTAACTATGGCTACACCTTC. This gives the protein CASSLRGANYGYTF.

The V call is TRBV2, the J call TRBJ2-7; D may be TRBD1 (6 bases). V was shortened by 5 bases and J by 0 bases, with 11 bases between the two germline ends. CDR1 and CDR2 from the germline V gene are SNHLY and FYNNEI. CDR3 length: 14 amino acids. The CDR3 bases are TGTGCCAGCAGTACCACAGGGAGCTCCTACGAGCAGTACTTC. Translated: CASSTTGSSYEQYF.

V and J are TRBV6-2 or TRBV6-3 and TRBJ1-1; TRBD1 matches 8 bases. CDR3 length: 15 amino acids. After removal of 2 bases from V and 8 bases from J, the junction contained 10 bases not matched to a gene. Germline CDR1 and CDR2: MNHEY and SVGEGT. The CDR3 DNA sequence: TGTGCCAGCAGTTACCCGGACAGGGCCGGATTCGAAGCTTTCTTT. It specifies CASSYPDRAGFEAFF.

J is TRBJ1-1 and V is TRBV9; D not certain. This CDR3 spans 14 amino acids. Germline CDR1 and CDR2: SGDLS and YYNGEE. Trimming removed 4 bases at V and 4 bases at J, with 14 bases between. Here the CDR3 reads CASSPIMSFTEAFF. The CDR3, as DNA: TGTGCCAGCAGCCCTATAATGAGTTTCACTGAAGCTTTCTTT.

The chain uses TRBV4-3 and TRBJ2-1; 8 bases fit TRBD1. Germline V CDR1 and CDR2: LGHNA, YSLEER. CDR3 length equals 22 residues. The V segment lost 0 bases and the J segment 5 bases; nucleotides outside the gene matches: 24. In DNA, the CDR3 is TGCGCCAGCAGCCAAGACCCCCCGGCTGGTCTTGTGGGACAGGCCGAAAACAATGAGCAGTTCTTC. The encoded protein is CASSQDPPAGLVGQAENNEQFF.

The rearrangement uses TRBV7-2 and TRBJ2-7, with unresolved D. The V gene's germline CDR1 is SGHTA and CDR2 FQGNSA. The CDR3 totals 13 residues. Deletions cut 5 bases from V and 2 bases from J, with 10 bases between. CDR3 region: CASSHPPTYEQYF. The CDR3 DNA follows: TGTGCCAGCAGCCATCCCCCCACCTACGAGCAGTACTTC.

The chain employs TRBV29-1 and TRBJ1-4; 10 nucleotides agree with TRBD1. Germline lookup yields CDR1 SQVTM and CDR2 ANQGSEA. Trimming took 7 bases from V and 5 from J; bases not matched to a gene: 1. There are 12 residues in the CDR3. This CDR3 is CSAGQGNEKLFF. The CDR3 DNA reads TGCAGCGCGGGACAGGGGAATGAAAAACTGTTTTTT.